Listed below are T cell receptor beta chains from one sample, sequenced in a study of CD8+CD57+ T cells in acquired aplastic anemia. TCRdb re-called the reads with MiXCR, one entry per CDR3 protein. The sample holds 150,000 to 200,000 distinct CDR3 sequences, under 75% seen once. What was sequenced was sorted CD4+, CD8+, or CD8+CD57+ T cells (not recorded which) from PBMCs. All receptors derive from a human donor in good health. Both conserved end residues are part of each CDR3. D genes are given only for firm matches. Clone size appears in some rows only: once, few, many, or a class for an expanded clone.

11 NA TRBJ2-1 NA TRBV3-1 TGTGCCAGCAGCAACCAGGATGAGCAGTTCTTC CASSNQDEQFF
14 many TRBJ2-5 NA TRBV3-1 TGTGCCAGCAGCCAATCCGGGGGCGGAGAGACCCAGTACTTC CASSQSGGGETQYF
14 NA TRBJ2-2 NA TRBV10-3 TGTGCCATCAGTGACCCCGGGAACACCGGGGAGCTGTTTTTT CAISDPGNTGELFF
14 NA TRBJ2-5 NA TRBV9 TGTGCCAGCAGCGTTCAGGGAAGGGGGGAGACCCAGTACTTC CASSVQGRGETQYF
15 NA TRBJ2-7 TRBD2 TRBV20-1 TGCAGTGCTACAAAACTAGCGGGGGGGACCTACGAGCAGTACTTC CSATKLAGGTYEQYF
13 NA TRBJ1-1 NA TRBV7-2 TGTGCCAGCAGCTGGGGGAGGAACACTGAAGCTTTCTTT CASSWGRNTEAFF
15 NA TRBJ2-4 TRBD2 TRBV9 TGTGCCAGCAGTGAGGGCGGGGGAGCCAAAAACATTCAGTACTTC CASSEGGGAKNIQYF
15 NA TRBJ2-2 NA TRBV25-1 TGTGCCAGCAGTGAATACCAGGGAAACACCGGGGAGCTGTTTTTT CASSEYQGNTGELFF
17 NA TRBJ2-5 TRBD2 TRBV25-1 TGTGCCAGCAGTGAAGGGGGGGGAGGACTAGCGGTGGAGACCCAGTACTTC CASSEGGGGLAVETQYF
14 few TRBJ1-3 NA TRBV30 TGTGCCTGGAGCCCAGGAGGGCCTGGAAACACCATATATTTT CAWSPGGPGNTIYF
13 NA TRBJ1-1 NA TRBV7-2 TGTGCCTGGAGGAGGGGGAGGGACACTGAAGCTTTCTTT CAWRRGRDTEAFF
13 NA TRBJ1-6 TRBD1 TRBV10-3 TGTGCCATCGGACAGGACTCGAATTCACCCCTCCACTTT CAIGQDSNSPLHF
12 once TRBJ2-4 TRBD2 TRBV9 TGTGCCAGCAGCGTAGGAACTAGCGAGCTTTTCTTC CASSVGTSELFF
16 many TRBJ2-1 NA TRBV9 TGTGCCAGCAGCGTAGTCGGGCAGAGCTCCTACAATGAGCAGTTCTTC CASSVVGQSSYNEQFF
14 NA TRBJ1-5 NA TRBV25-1 TGTGCCAGCAGTCAGACAGGAACTCATCAGCCCCAGCATTTT CASSQTGTHQPQHF
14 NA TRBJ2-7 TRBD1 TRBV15 TGTGCCAGCAGCTGGACAGGGGGACACTACGAGCAGTACTTC CASSWTGGHYEQYF
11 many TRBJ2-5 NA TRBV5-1 TGTGCCAGCAGCTTGCAAGAGACCCAGTACTTC CASSLQETQYF
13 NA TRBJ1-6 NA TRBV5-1 TGCGCCAGCACCCAGGACCCTAATTCACCCCTCCACTTT CASTQDPNSPLHF
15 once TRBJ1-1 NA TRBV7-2 TGTGCCAGCAGCTTAGGGAAACCAGGGAACACTGAAGCTTTCTTT CASSLGKPGNTEAFF
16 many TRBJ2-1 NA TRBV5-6 TGTGCCAGCAGCTCCTTTAGGGGACGCTCCTACAATGAGCAGTTCTTC CASSSFRGRSYNEQFF
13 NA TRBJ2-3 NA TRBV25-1 TGTGCCAGCACCGAAGGGGCCGGAGATACGCAGTATTTT CASTEGAGDTQYF
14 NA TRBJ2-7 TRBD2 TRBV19 TGTGCCAGTAGCAGACTAGCGGGAGTATGGGAGCAGTACTTC CASSRLAGVWEQYF
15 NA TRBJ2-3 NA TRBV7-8 TGTGCCAGCAGCTTAAAACGGGACAGCACAGATACGCAGTATTTT CASSLKRDSTDTQYF
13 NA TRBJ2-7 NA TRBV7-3 TGTGCCAGCAGCCTCCACGACCGAGACGAGCAGTACTTC CASSLHDRDEQYF
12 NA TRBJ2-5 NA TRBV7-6 TGTGCCAGCAGCCCATACCAAGAGACCCAGTACTTC CASSPYQETQYF
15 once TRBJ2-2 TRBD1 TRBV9 TGTGCCAGCAGTGACCCGGGACAGGAGAAGGGGGAGCTGTTTTTT CASSDPGQEKGELFF
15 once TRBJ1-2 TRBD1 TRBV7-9 TGTGCCAGCAGCTTAGGACAGGGGCGAGACTATGGCTACACCTTC CASSLGQGRDYGYTF
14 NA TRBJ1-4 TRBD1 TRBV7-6 TGTGCCAGCAGCTGGACAGGGAGTGGGGAAAAACTGTTTTTT CASSWTGSGEKLFF
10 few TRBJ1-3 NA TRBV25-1 TGTGCCAGTAGCGGAAACACCATATATTTT CASSGNTIYF
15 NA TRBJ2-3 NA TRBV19 TGTGCCAGTAGTATCTGGGTAGCCCCCACAGATACGCAGTATTTT CASSIWVAPTDTQYF